A selection of T cell receptor beta chains follows, all from one sample in a study of shared clonotypes between healthy human individuals. Profiled with immunoSEQ multiplex PCR; TCRdb holds only in-frame clones, not every one. The sample has about 1.5 million clones, 95% to 99% seen once. Input material: naive CD4+ T cells sorted from blood. These receptors all come from a man aged 30 to 39 in good health. Both conserved end residues are part of each CDR3. D genes are given only for firm matches. The size of a clone is reported for some rows only, either as once, few or many, or as a class for expanded clones.

V gene,J gene,D gene,clone size,CDR3 DNA,CDR3 protein
TRBV28,TRBJ2-3,TRBD1,.,TGTGCCAGCAGTACCAACGGACAGGGTTTAGATACGCAGTATTTT,CASSTNGQGLDTQYF
TRBV18,TRBJ2-7,TRBD2,.,TGTGCCAGCTCACCTACGCCGGGACTAGCGGGCGGAGGAGAGTACTTC,CASSPTPGLAGGGEYF
TRBV7-2,TRBJ2-3,.,.,TGTGCCAGCAGCTTAGCGCCCGGGACTTTCACAGATACGCAGTATTTT,CASSLAPGTFTDTQYF
TRBV19,TRBJ2-3,TRBD2,.,TGTGCCAGTAGTTCACGGACTAGCGGGAGGACAGATACGCAGTATTTT,CASSSRTSGRTDTQYF
TRBV28,TRBJ1-5,.,once,TGTGCCAGCAGGAATTATCAGCCCCAGCATTTT,CASRNYQPQHF
TRBV27,TRBJ1-5,TRBD1,.,TGTGCCAGCAGCCGCCACGGGGGACAGGGGAACAATCAGCCCCAGCATTTT,CASSRHGGQGNNQPQHF
TRBV29-1,TRBJ1-1,TRBD1,.,TGCAGCATCCACAGGGGCCCGGAAGCTTTCTTT,CSIHRGPEAFF
TRBV28,TRBJ1-5,.,.,TGTGCCACGGCCCGGGACACGGCCCAGCATTTT,CATARDTAQHF
TRBV5-1,TRBJ2-7,TRBD2,.,TGCGCCAGCAGCTTCTGGGGGACTAGCGGGGGACTCTCCTACGAGCAGTACTTC,CASSFWGTSGGLSYEQYF
TRBV18,TRBJ2-4,.,.,TGTGCCAGCTCACTTACCGCAGGGAAAAACATTCAGTACTTC,CASSLTAGKNIQYF
TRBV18,TRBJ1-1,TRBD1,.,TGTGCCAGCTCACCACCAGGGGGCCCTACTCTGAACACTGAAGCTTTCTTT,CASSPPGGPTLNTEAFF
TRBV2,TRBJ1-5,TRBD1,few,TGTGCCAGCAGTGAAGCGGGGACAGGGGATCAGCCCCAGCATTTT,CASSEAGTGDQPQHF
TRBV4-1,TRBJ2-1,.,.,TGCGCCAGCAGCCAAGATACGCTAGATGTGGCGTTCTTC,CASSQDTLDVAFF
TRBV5-1,TRBJ2-5,.,once,TGCGCCAGCAGCCCAGGAAGGAGCGAGACCCAGTACTTC,CASSPGRSETQYF
TRBV18,TRBJ1-5,.,.,TGTGCCAGCTCACCAAACAGCAGGACCGCTTATAGCAATCAGCCCCAGCATTTT,CASSPNSRTAYSNQPQHF
TRBV4-3,TRBJ2-3,.,.,TGCGCCAGCAGCCAGGGAGGACGGACAAGTGGCACAGATACGCAGTATTTT,CASSQGGRTSGTDTQYF
TRBV6-5,TRBJ1-1,TRBD1,.,TGTGCCAGCAGTTACTTAGCAGGGGGTGAAGCTTTCTTT,CASSYLAGGEAFF
TRBV19,TRBJ1-2,.,.,TGTGCCAGTGGAAATGGCTACACCTTC,CASGNGYTF
TRBV4-1,TRBJ2-7,TRBD2,.,TGCGCCAGCAGCCAAGTGTCTAGCGGCCTATACTACGAGCAGTACTTC,CASSQVSSGLYYEQYF
TRBV5-6,TRBJ2-2,TRBD1,.,TGTGCCAGCAGCCAATTCCGGACAGGGGGCGCCACAGCCGGGGAGCTGTTTTTT,CASSQFRTGGATAGELFF
TRBV6-1,TRBJ2-2,.,.,TGTGCCAGCAGAGTGTTGGGGGCGCGTACCGGGGAGCTGTTTTTT,CASRVLGARTGELFF
TRBV7-2,TRBJ2-7,.,.,TGTGCCAGCAGCTCCCAGAGGTGGGAAGCCTACGAGCAGTACTTC,CASSSQRWEAYEQYF
TRBV29-1,TRBJ1-4,TRBD1,.,TGCAGCGTTGCGGGACAGCTAAGTGAAAAACTGTTTTTT,CSVAGQLSEKLFF
TRBV12-5,TRBJ1-5,.,.,TGTGCTAGTGGTTTGTCGGATCAGCCCCAGCATTTT,CASGLSDQPQHF
TRBV5-1,TRBJ2-7,.,.,TGCGCCAGCAGCCCCATTGTGGCCCCGAACGAGCAGTACTTC,CASSPIVAPNEQYF
TRBV6-5,TRBJ1-4,.,.,TGTGCCAGCAGGGATGGACGAACTAATGAAAAACTGTTTTTT,CASRDGRTNEKLFF
TRBV25-1,TRBJ2-7,TRBD2,.,TGTGCCAGCAGTGACCTGCTAGCGGGAGTGGAATCGTACGAGCAGTACTTC,CASSDLLAGVESYEQYF
TRBV7-3,TRBJ2-1,.,.,TGTGCCAGCAGCTTAAGGGGAAATGCGTATGAGCAGTTCTTC,CASSLRGNAYEQFF
TRBV28,TRBJ2-7,.,.,TGTGCCAGCAGTTTAAGGGGGACTGCCTCCCCCTACGAGCAGTACTTC,CASSLRGTASPYEQYF
TRBV2,TRBJ1-3,TRBD1,.,TGTGCCAGCAGTGTGAACAGGGGTTATGGAAACACCATATATTTT,CASSVNRGYGNTIYF
TRBV2,TRBJ2-7,.,.,TGTGCCAGCAGTGAAGGAGGAGGAACTAGCCAATACGAGCAGTACTTC,CASSEGGGTSQYEQYF
TRBV6-1,TRBJ2-7,.,.,TGTGCCAGCAGTGAAGCGGGGGCGACCTACGAGCAGTACTTC,CASSEAGATYEQYF
TRBV7-9,TRBJ2-3,.,.,TGTGCCAGCAGTCTAGGGGGAACAGATACGCAGTATTTT,CASSLGGTDTQYF
TRBV10-1,TRBJ2-5,.,.,TGCGCCAGCAGTGTAAAACGCCGAGAGACCCAGTACTTC,CASSVKRRETQYF
TRBV5-1,TRBJ2-3,.,.,TGCGCCAGCAGCAAATTGGCGGGACAGAAGGACGTTGATACGCAGTATTTT,CASSKLAGQKDVDTQYF
TRBV19,TRBJ1-5,.,.,TGTGCCAGTAGCTCTGGCCCATGGGGACGTCAGCCCCAGCATTTT,CASSSGPWGRQPQHF
TRBV28,TRBJ2-7,TRBD2,once,TGTGCCAGCAGTTTAGGACTAGCGGGAGTCGGGTCCTACGAGCAGTACTTC,CASSLGLAGVGSYEQYF
TRBV5-1,TRBJ2-7,TRBD1,.,TGCGCCAGCAGAACCGGACAGGGGACTATTACCTACGAGCAGTACTTC,CASRTGQGTITYEQYF
TRBV16,TRBJ1-1,.,.,TGTGCCAGCAGCCCCGCCCGAAGGGAAGGGGGCACTGAAGCTTTCTTT,CASSPARREGGTEAFF
TRBV28,TRBJ2-1,.,.,TGTGCCAGCAGTTTCCCGAAGACAGGTGGTGCGTACAATGAGCAGTTCTTC,CASSFPKTGGAYNEQFF
TRBV2,TRBJ2-7,TRBD1,.,TGTGCCTCACCGGGACAGGGGACCGACGAGCAGTACTTC,CASPGQGTDEQYF
TRBV2,TRBJ2-2,.,.,TGTGCCAGCAGTGATCGGCAGGGCGGGACCGGGGAGCTGTTTTTT,CASSDRQGGTGELFF
TRBV7-2,TRBJ2-7,.,.,TGTGCCAGCAGCTTAGGAAGGGGATTTCGGGGGGCCAGCTCCTACGAGCAGTACTTC,CASSLGRGFRGASSYEQYF
TRBV28,TRBJ2-3,.,.,TGTGCCAGCAGTTTAAGCCTGGGTACCAGGCAGTATTTT,CASSLSLGTRQYF
TRBV5-1,TRBJ2-7,.,.,TGCGCCAGCAGCTTAGGGACATTCTCCTACGAGCAGTACTTC,CASSLGTFSYEQYF
TRBV30,TRBJ1-5,TRBD1,.,TGTGCCTGGAATGCAGGGGGCCGCAATCAGCCCCAGCATTTT,CAWNAGGRNQPQHF
TRBV9,TRBJ2-1,.,.,TGTGCCAGCAGCGTAGATGGGATCGTCAATGAGCAGTTCTTC,CASSVDGIVNEQFF
TRBV5-4,TRBJ2-7,TRBD2,.,TGTGCCAGCAGCTTGGCGCAGGGACTATTACTCACGACCTACGAGCAGTACTTC,CASSLAQGLLLTTYEQYF
TRBV5-4,TRBJ2-1,.,.,TGTGCCAGCAGCTTGGCGGGGGGCGGGTCCTACAATGAGCAGTTCTTC,CASSLAGGGSYNEQFF
TRBV5-4,TRBJ2-1,TRBD2,.,TGTGCCAGCAGCTCGAGGGGACTAGCGGGTTATGAGCAGTTCTTC,CASSSRGLAGYEQFF
TRBV19,TRBJ2-7,TRBD1,.,TGTGCCAGTAGTCCAATGGACAGGGTGACGTTTCCCTACGAGCAGTACTTC,CASSPMDRVTFPYEQYF
TRBV18,TRBJ2-1,TRBD2,.,TGTGCCAGCTCACCACTCCTAGCGGGAGGAGGTGAGCAGTTCTTC,CASSPLLAGGGEQFF
TRBV13,TRBJ1-1,.,once,TGTGCCAGCAGCCTCCGTGGGGGTAACACTGAAGCTTTCTTT,CASSLRGGNTEAFF
TRBV5-1,TRBJ1-1,.,.,TGCGCCAGCAGCGCGGAGGGGATGAACACTGAAGCTTTCTTT,CASSAEGMNTEAFF
TRBV19,TRBJ1-5,.,.,TGTGCCAGTAGTAAAGATGGCCATTATAGCAATCAGCCCCAGCATTTT,CASSKDGHYSNQPQHF